A selection of T cell receptor beta chains follows, all from one sample in a study of blood T cell repertoires in COVID-19. The table came from immunoSEQ multiplex PCR; TCRdb's copy has only in-frame clones and leaves some out. The sample includes around 65,000 clones, about 81% of them seen just once. What was sequenced was peripheral blood. The receptors here all came from a man aged 80 or over with acute or convalescent COVID-19. Each CDR3 is given with its conserved first and last residue. Fields, in order: D gene, CDR3 length, clone size, V gene, J gene, CDR3 protein, CDR3 DNA. The D gene is left open where the match is weak. Size is stated for part of the rows, as once, few or many counts, or as a class when the clone is expanded.

d_gene: TRBD1; len: 17; abundance: -; v_gene: TRBV7-2; j_gene: TRBJ1-4; CDR3aa: CASSSRGDRGFSEKLFF; CDR3nt: TGTGCCAGCAGCTCTCGGGGGGACAGGGGCTTCTCAGAAAAACTGTTTTTT
d_gene: TRBD2; len: 16; abundance: -; v_gene: TRBV7-2; j_gene: TRBJ2-3; CDR3aa: CASSSGLAGGSDTQYF; CDR3nt: TGTGCCAGCAGCTCCGGACTAGCGGGGGGGTCAGATACGCAGTATTTT
d_gene: -; len: 14; abundance: -; v_gene: TRBV7-2; j_gene: TRBJ1-2; CDR3aa: CASSLGGQGYGYTF; CDR3nt: TGTGCCAGCAGCTTAGGGGGGCAGGGGTACGGCTACACCTTC
d_gene: TRBD2; len: 15; abundance: -; v_gene: TRBV11-1; j_gene: TRBJ2-5; CDR3aa: CASSRLAGEVETQYF; CDR3nt: TGTGCCAGCAGCCGACTAGCGGGAGAGGTAGAGACCCAGTACTTC
d_gene: -; len: 14; abundance: -; v_gene: TRBV7-2; j_gene: TRBJ2-7; CDR3aa: CASSLSGQSYEQYF; CDR3nt: TGTGCCAGCAGCTTATCAGGACAGTCCTACGAGCAGTACTTC
d_gene: TRBD2; len: 13; abundance: -; v_gene: TRBV7-2; j_gene: TRBJ2-7; CDR3aa: CASSLATSAEQYF; CDR3nt: TGTGCCAGCAGCTTAGCGACTAGCGCCGAGCAGTACTTC
d_gene: TRBD1; len: 16; abundance: -; v_gene: TRBV24-1; j_gene: TRBJ2-1; CDR3aa: CATSDSTGRSYNEQFF; CDR3nt: TGTGCCACCAGTGATTCGACAGGGCGCTCCTACAATGAGCAGTTCTTC
d_gene: -; len: 14; abundance: -; v_gene: TRBV12-5; j_gene: TRBJ2-3; CDR3aa: CASGLSSFVDTQYF; CDR3nt: TGTGCTAGTGGTTTGTCCTCCTTTGTGGATACGCAGTATTTT
d_gene: -; len: 14; abundance: -; v_gene: TRBV14; j_gene: TRBJ2-2; CDR3aa: CASSILDFTGELFF; CDR3nt: TGTGCCAGCAGCATACTAGATTTCACCGGGGAGCTGTTTTTT
d_gene: TRBD2; len: 17; abundance: -; v_gene: TRBV19; j_gene: TRBJ2-3; CDR3aa: CASSIDRSGTSTDTQYF; CDR3nt: TGTGCCAGTAGTATAGATCGTAGCGGGACCAGCACAGATACGCAGTATTTT
d_gene: -; len: 13; abundance: -; v_gene: TRBV9; j_gene: TRBJ2-3; CDR3aa: CASSVARGDTQYF; CDR3nt: TGTGCCAGCAGCGTAGCCCGCGGAGATACGCAGTATTTT
d_gene: TRBD1; len: 16; abundance: -; v_gene: TRBV7-3; j_gene: TRBJ2-1; CDR3aa: CASSFRDRGFSGEQFF; CDR3nt: TGTGCCAGCAGCTTCCGGGACAGGGGTTTTTCGGGTGAGCAGTTCTTC
d_gene: TRBD2; len: 19; abundance: -; v_gene: TRBV11-3; j_gene: TRBJ2-3; CDR3aa: CASSLRAGGLKERTDTQYF; CDR3nt: TGTGCCAGCAGCTTACGGGCGGGGGGCCTTAAGGAGAGGACAGATACGCAGTATTTT
d_gene: TRBD2; len: 15; abundance: many; v_gene: TRBV5-8; j_gene: TRBJ2-7; CDR3aa: CASSLATSGVYEQYF; CDR3nt: TGTGCCAGCAGCTTGGCCACTAGCGGGGTCTACGAGCAGTACTTC
d_gene: -; len: 15; abundance: -; v_gene: TRBV7-6; j_gene: TRBJ1-5; CDR3aa: CASSLGSGAGQPQHF; CDR3nt: TGTGCCAGCAGCTTAGGTAGCGGGGCGGGGCAGCCCCAGCATTTT
d_gene: TRBD2; len: 17; abundance: once; v_gene: TRBV13; j_gene: TRBJ2-1; CDR3aa: CASSPTAGLALDNEQFF; CDR3nt: TGTGCCAGCAGCCCAACGGCGGGACTAGCTCTAGACAATGAGCAGTTCTTC
d_gene: -; len: 15; abundance: once; v_gene: TRBV28; j_gene: TRBJ1-5; CDR3aa: CASRIRDTYNQPQHF; CDR3nt: TGTGCCAGCCGCATCCGGGACACTTACAATCAGCCCCAGCATTTT
d_gene: -; len: 14; abundance: -; v_gene: TRBV28; j_gene: TRBJ1-5; CDR3aa: CASSFGQGLQPQHF; CDR3nt: TGTGCCAGCAGTTTTGGTCAGGGTCTTCAGCCCCAGCATTTT
d_gene: TRBD1; len: 14; abundance: -; v_gene: TRBV6-5; j_gene: TRBJ1-6; CDR3aa: CASGQGRHNSPLHF; CDR3nt: TGTGCCAGCGGACAGGGTCGCCATAATTCACCCCTCCACTTT
d_gene: TRBD1; len: 16; abundance: -; v_gene: TRBV11-2; j_gene: TRBJ2-7; CDR3aa: CASSSLGYRGPREQYF; CDR3nt: TGTGCCAGCAGCTCGCTAGGTTACAGGGGCCCTCGAGAGCAGTACTTC
d_gene: TRBD2; len: 16; abundance: -; v_gene: TRBV2; j_gene: TRBJ2-1; CDR3aa: CASSSGTSGRNNEQFF; CDR3nt: TGTGCCAGCAGTTCCGGGACTAGCGGGAGGAACAATGAGCAGTTCTTC
d_gene: -; len: 14; abundance: -; v_gene: TRBV7-2; j_gene: TRBJ2-3; CDR3aa: CASSFSGRTDTQYF; CDR3nt: TGTGCCAGCAGCTTCAGCGGGCGCACAGATACGCAGTATTTT
d_gene: TRBD1; len: 13; abundance: -; v_gene: TRBV11-2; j_gene: TRBJ2-7; CDR3aa: CASSLDRGHEQYF; CDR3nt: TGTGCCAGCAGCCTAGACAGGGGGCACGAGCAGTACTTC
d_gene: -; len: 15; abundance: -; v_gene: TRBV6-6; j_gene: TRBJ1-5; CDR3aa: CASTNTPGSNQPQHF; CDR3nt: TGTGCCAGCACCAATACACCAGGGAGCAATCAGCCCCAGCATTTT
d_gene: -; len: 16; abundance: -; v_gene: TRBV7-8; j_gene: TRBJ1-4; CDR3aa: CASSSVAGPTNEKLFF; CDR3nt: TGTGCCAGCAGCTCCGTAGCGGGGCCAACTAATGAAAAACTGTTTTTT
d_gene: -; len: 15; abundance: -; v_gene: TRBV7-2; j_gene: TRBJ2-4; CDR3aa: CASSLTSGGENIQYF; CDR3nt: TGTGCCAGCAGCTTAACGTCGGGGGGCGAAAACATTCAGTACTTC
d_gene: TRBD2; len: 17; abundance: -; v_gene: TRBV9; j_gene: TRBJ2-3; CDR3aa: CASSVRIGRGSIDTQYF; CDR3nt: TGTGCCAGCAGCGTACGCATCGGGCGGGGGTCCATCGATACGCAGTATTTT
d_gene: TRBD2; len: 17; abundance: once; v_gene: TRBV4-1; j_gene: TRBJ2-3; CDR3aa: CASSTSGLAGNTDTQYF; CDR3nt: TGCGCCAGCAGCACATCGGGACTAGCGGGAAACACAGATACGCAGTATTTT
d_gene: -; len: 15; abundance: -; v_gene: TRBV9; j_gene: TRBJ2-7; CDR3aa: CASSVDSQGQLEQYF; CDR3nt: TGTGCCAGCAGCGTAGATTCTCAGGGGCAATTGGAGCAGTACTTC
d_gene: -; len: 16; abundance: -; v_gene: TRBV9; j_gene: TRBJ2-4; CDR3aa: CASSFRDTLAKNIQYF; CDR3nt: TGTGCCAGCAGCTTCCGGGACACCTTAGCCAAAAACATTCAGTACTTC
d_gene: TRBD2; len: 17; abundance: few; v_gene: TRBV4-1; j_gene: TRBJ2-7; CDR3aa: CASSQLLSGGGTYEQYF; CDR3nt: TGCGCCAGCAGCCAATTGCTGTCTGGCGGGGGGACCTACGAGCAGTACTTC
d_gene: TRBD2; len: 16; abundance: -; v_gene: TRBV5-6; j_gene: TRBJ2-1; CDR3aa: CASSLGSGGWYNEQFF; CDR3nt: TGTGCCAGCAGCTTGGGTAGCGGGGGCTGGTACAATGAGCAGTTCTTC
d_gene: TRBD1; len: 14; abundance: -; v_gene: TRBV5-1; j_gene: TRBJ2-2; CDR3aa: CASSLGTGAGELFF; CDR3nt: TGCGCCAGCAGCTTGGGGACAGGGGCCGGGGAGCTGTTTTTT
d_gene: -; len: 15; abundance: -; v_gene: TRBV5-1; j_gene: TRBJ1-2; CDR3aa: CASSPAATRGYGYTF; CDR3nt: TGCGCCAGCAGCCCAGCGGCAACCCGTGGTTATGGCTACACCTTC
d_gene: -; len: 15; abundance: -; v_gene: TRBV3-1/TRBV3-2; j_gene: TRBJ2-3; CDR3aa: CASRPNLGNSDTQYF; CDR3nt: TGTGCCAGCAGACCCAATCTAGGTAACTCAGATACGCAGTATTTT
d_gene: -; len: 15; abundance: -; v_gene: TRBV9; j_gene: TRBJ1-5; CDR3aa: CASGGTGEANQPQHF; CDR3nt: TGTGCCAGCGGCGGGACGGGGGAAGCCAATCAGCCCCAGCATTTT